Each of the 28 T cell receptor beta chains below was sequenced from the same sample in a study of blood T cell repertoires in COVID-19. Sequencing used immunoSEQ multiplex PCR; TCRdb keeps in-frame clones, though not all of them. The repertoire holds under 60,000 clones, with 90% as singletons. What was sequenced was peripheral blood. These TCRs come from a human donor in a cohort sampled during active COVID-19.

The chain recombines TRBV19 with TRBJ2-1; TRBD2 matches 7 bases. CDR1 and CDR2 (germline): LNHDA, SQIVND (reference sequence). This CDR3 spans 15 amino acids. V shed 0 bases, J shed 5 bases, and the junction held 4 bases outside the gene matches. The CDR3 sequence is CASSIERLADNEQFF. CDR3 nucleotide sequence: TGTGCCAGTAGTATAGAGAGGCTAGCGGACAATGAGCAGTTCTTC.

The gene calls are TRBV28 and TRBJ1-2; D might be TRBD1 (5 bases). CDR1 MDHEN and CDR2 SYDVKM come from the germline V gene. This CDR3 is built from 14 residues. V lost 5 bases, J lost 8 bases, and 18 bases lay in between. The CDR3 is CASSVELQVRGYTF. The CDR3 bases are TGTGCCAGCAGTGTCGAATTACAGGTCAGGGGCTACACCTTC.

The chain carries TRBV7-9 and TRBJ1-2, with D unresolved. V lost 1 base and J 2 bases, leaving 5 bases between the germline ends. The CDR3 consists of 13 residues. The V gene's germline CDR1 is SEHNR and CDR2 FQNEAQ (reference sequence). The CDR3 sequence: CASSLGMNYGYTF. The CDR3 DNA reads as TGTGCCAGCAGCTTAGGTATGAACTATGGCTACACCTTC.

The count of this clone is one. The chain joins TRBV20-1 to TRBJ2-1; 7 nucleotides line up with TRBD1. The V and J ends lost 3 bases and 1 base, in that order; junction bases with no gene match: 12. Germline-derived CDR1 and CDR2 are DFQATT and SNEGSKA (reference sequence). The CDR3 is 17 residues long. The CDR3 nucleotides read TGCAGTGCTAGTCTCAGGGGGAACCGGGGATCCTACAATGAGCAGTTCTTC. Its translation: CSASLRGNRGSYNEQFF.

The CDR3 region has the DNA TGTGCCAGCAGTCCCGATGGACATTTATTCTACGAGCAGTACTTC. Translation: CASSPDGHLFYEQYF. The chain links TRBV27 to TRBJ2-7; D possibly corresponds to TRBD1 (5 bases). Trimming took 5 bases from V and 3 from J, leaving 17 bases between them. Germline V gene data show CDR1 as MNHEY and CDR2 as SMNVEV (reference sequence). CDR3 length equals 15 residues.

The chain is built from TRBV5-1 and TRBJ2-7, with a possible D match to TRBD2 (7 bases). Trimming left V 3 bases short and J 1 base short, with 14 bases between. The CDR3 has 15 residues. Germline CDR1 is SGHRS and CDR2 is YFSETQ. CDR3 DNA sequence: TGCGCCAGCAGCTCACGGGGGGCCTTATCCTACGAGCAGTACTTC. It codes for CASSSRGALSYEQYF.

The chain couples TRBV5-1 to TRBJ2-1; a possible D gene is TRBD2 (6 bases). Trimming removed 0 bases from V and 4 bases from J, with 20 bases in between. The CDR3 is 18 residues long. Germline assignment: CDR1 SGHRS and CDR2 YFSETQ. CDR3 in DNA: TGCGCCAGCAGCTTGGGGTTTGGGCTAGCGAGAACATACAATGAGCAGTTCTTC. As protein: CASSLGFGLARTYNEQFF.

CDR3 in amino acids: CASSVAQFGTPDEKLFF. The CDR3 DNA follows: TGTGCCAGCAGCGTAGCACAGTTCGGGACACCTGACGAAAAACTGTTTTTT. The chain carries TRBV9 and TRBJ1-4; the D gene is possibly TRBD1 (6 bases). CDR1 is SGDLS and CDR2 is YYNGEE in the germline V gene. Deletions cut 0 bases from V and 8 bases from J, with 20 bases between. The CDR3 contains 17 residues.

The V gene is TRBV18, the J gene TRBJ1-1; D unresolved. The germline V gene has CDR1 KGHSH and CDR2 LQKENI. CDR3 length equals 12 residues. V dropped 4 bases and J dropped 11 bases, with 14 bases sitting between them. The CDR3 spells CASSRSTPLAFF. DNA for the CDR3: TGTGCCAGCTCACGGTCCACACCGCTTGCTTTCTTT.

V usage is TRBV5-4 and J usage is TRBJ2-2; the match to TRBD2 covers 9 bases. After removal of 0 bases from V and 4 bases from J, the junction contained 7 bases not matched to a gene. The CDR3 loop spans 17 amino acids. The V gene's germline CDR1 is SGHNT and CDR2 YYREEE (reference sequence). The chain's CDR3 is CASSLAPTSGGTGELFF. The CDR3 coding sequence is TGTGCCAGCAGCTTGGCGCCGACTAGCGGAGGCACCGGGGAGCTGTTTTTT.

This chain joins TRBV29-1 and TRBJ2-3, with D possibly being TRBD2 (7 bases). The germline CDR1 and CDR2 sequences are SQVTM and ANQGSEA. The length of the CDR3 is 16 residues. Deletions cut 3 bases from V and 0 bases from J, with 16 bases between. CDR3 protein: CSVDPGAGASTDTQYF. The CDR3 nucleotides read TGCAGCGTTGATCCGGGGGCGGGGGCTAGCACAGATACGCAGTATTTT.

The rearrangement uses TRBV11-2 and TRBJ1-3, with D possibly being TRBD1 (6 bases). The V gene's germline CDR1 is SGHAT and CDR2 FQNNGV. V was cut by 5 bases and J by 0 bases, with 11 bases left in between. This CDR3 is built from 15 residues. The CDR3 DNA reads as TGTGCCAGCAGCCCTGACAGGTCCTCTGGAAACACCATATATTTT. Protein product: CASSPDRSSGNTIYF.

This clone has just a few counts. The chain carries TRBV13 and TRBJ2-7, with 7 bases aligning to TRBD2. Germline loops: CDR1 PRHDT, CDR2 FYEKMQ (reference sequence). The ends lost 0 bases at V and 1 base at J; junction bases unmatched: 3. The CDR3 length is 15 residues. The CDR3 DNA reads as TGTGCCAGCAGCTTAGGGGGCGGGAGTTCCTACGAGCAGTACGTC. Encoded protein: CASSLGGGSSYEQYV.

The chain carries TRBV27 and TRBJ1-2; a possible D gene is TRBD1 (5 bases). Between the trimmed V and J ends, which lost 7 bases and 7 bases, there was a span of 13 bases. CDR1 and CDR2 from the germline V gene are MNHEY and SMNVEV (reference sequence). The CDR3 consists of 12 residues. The chain's CDR3 is CASTGVGGGYTF. CDR3 DNA sequence: TGTGCCAGCACTGGCGTGGGGGGTGGCTACACCTTC.

This chain connects TRBV6-5 to TRBJ1-1; 8 positions match TRBD1. Trimming removed 6 bases from V and 1 base from J; junction bases left unmatched: 7. Per the germline V gene, CDR1 is MNHEY and CDR2 is SVGAGI. CDR3 length equals 15 residues. Here the CDR3 DNA reads TGTGCCAGCAGATTCATGGACAGGGCGAACACTGAAGCTTTCTTT. It codes for CASRFMDRANTEAFF.

The chain combines TRBV5-5 with TRBJ1-1, with a weak D call TRBD1 (5 bases). The V gene's germline CDR1 is SGHKS and CDR2 YYEKEE (reference sequence). The CDR3 covers 14 residues. Trimming took off 6 bases at V and 5 bases at J, with 17 bases between the two ends. The CDR3 reads CASTIDSRTTEAFF. In DNA form, the CDR3 reads TGTGCCAGCACCATAGACAGCAGAACGACTGAAGCTTTCTTT. Variable domain in full (rest from reference TRBV5-5 and TRBJ1-1): DAGVTQSPTHLIKTRGQQVTLRCSPISGHKSVSWYQQVLGQGPQFIFQYYEKEERGRGNFPDRFSARQFPNYSSELNVNALLLGDSALYLCASTIDSRTTEAFFGQGTRLTVV.

This chain connects TRBV11-3 to TRBJ2-5; D unresolved. V was clipped by 0 bases and J by 2 bases, with 13 bases between them. Germline V CDR1 and CDR2: SGHNT, YENEEA. The CDR3 extends over 16 amino acids. The CDR3 reads CASSLDSVDTQETQYF. Written as DNA, the CDR3 is TGTGCCAGCAGCTTAGATTCCGTAGACACGCAAGAGACCCAGTACTTC.

This sequence joins TRBV25-1 and TRBJ2-3, with no clear D. The CDR3 is 12 residues long. Germline CDR1 is MGHDK and CDR2 is SYGVNS. V was shortened by 4 bases and J by 4 bases, with 6 bases between the two germline ends. In DNA, the CDR3 is TGTGCCAGCAGTGTGGGCTCAGATACGCAGTATTTT. Translation: CASSVGSDTQYF.

The chain joins TRBV5-1 to TRBJ2-7; TRBD2 matches at 7 bases. V lost 2 bases, J lost 7 bases, and 9 bases stayed unmatched. CDR3 length: 14 amino acids. The germline V gene encodes CDR1 SGHRS and CDR2 YFSETQ. CDR3 in amino acids: CASSFEEQAGEQYF. DNA for the CDR3: TGCGCCAGCAGCTTTGAGGAACAAGCGGGGGAGCAGTACTTC.

This sequence joins TRBV9 and TRBJ2-3; 12 bases map to TRBD2. V lost 4 bases and J lost 4; bases outside the gene matches: 4. The CDR3 is 15 residues long. The germline CDR1 and CDR2 sequences are SGDLS and YYNGEE. This chain's CDR3 is CASSKTSGRSDTQYF. CDR3 bases: TGTGCCAGCAGCAAGACTAGCGGGAGATCAGATACGCAGTATTTT.

This chain joins TRBV5-6 and TRBJ1-2; TRBD1 matches 10 bases. V dropped 1 base and J dropped 6; count of bases not matched to a gene: 9. CDR1 SGHDT and CDR2 YYEEEE come from the germline V gene. CDR3 length equals 16 residues. CDR3 amino acids: CASSLNTDRGVDGYTF. The CDR3 DNA follows: TGTGCCAGCAGCTTGAATACGGACAGGGGGGTTGATGGCTACACCTTC.

V usage is TRBV7-9 and J usage is TRBJ2-7; 8 bases are shared with TRBD2. The CDR3 sequence is 15 residues long. Germline CDR1 is SEHNR and CDR2 is FQNEAQ (reference sequence). The V gene end was trimmed by 3 bases and the J gene end by 6 bases; junction bases not matched to a gene: 10. The CDR3 DNA sequence: TGTGCCAGCAGCTTGTTAGGTAGCGGGAACTTCGAGCAGTACTTC. It codes for CASSLLGSGNFEQYF.

The rearrangement uses TRBV6-5 and TRBJ2-7; 7 bases are a match to TRBD1. Germline CDR1 reads MNHEY; CDR2 reads SVGAGI. V was pared by 3 bases and J by 6 bases, with 8 bases of the junction left unmatched. CDR3 length equals 14 residues. The DNA of the CDR3 is TGTGCCAGCAGTTATGGGACAGACTACGGCGAGCAGTACTTC. This encodes CASSYGTDYGEQYF.

This chain links TRBV12-3 or TRBV12-4 with TRBJ1-5, with a weak D call TRBD1 (5 bases). The CDR3 has 12 residues. Trimming cost V 8 bases and J 4 bases, with 9 bases left between them. The chain's CDR3 is CASGAPNQPQHF. CDR3 sequence (DNA): TGTGCCAGCGGGGCGCCGAATCAGCCCCAGCATTTT.

The rearrangement uses TRBV19 and TRBJ2-1; 8 nucleotides match TRBD2. V was clipped by 6 bases and J by 5 bases; unmatched bases: 6. From germline, CDR1 is LNHDA and CDR2 SQIVND (reference sequence). The CDR3 sequence is 14 residues long. This chain's CDR3 is CASRDHSGNNEQFF. Written as DNA, the CDR3 is TGTGCCAGTAGAGACCATAGCGGGAACAATGAGCAGTTCTTC.

The chain has TRBV7-8 and TRBJ2-1; 8 bases align to TRBD1. The germline CDR1 and CDR2 sequences are SGHVS and FQNEAQ. The V gene end was trimmed by 4 bases and the J gene end by 7 bases; junction bases not matched to a gene: 12. This CDR3 is 16 amino acids long. CDR3 loop: CASSSPDRAGKNEQFF. For the CDR3, the DNA is TGTGCCAGCAGCTCACCGGACAGGGCGGGGAAGAATGAGCAGTTCTTC.

The genes are TRBV5-6 and TRBJ1-2, with a possible D match to TRBD1 (5 bases). The CDR3 is 15 residues long. The germline CDR1 and CDR2 sequences are SGHDT and YYEEEE. The ends were cut back, 0 bases at V and 1 base at J, with 10 bases in the middle. The CDR3: CASSLAGGYNYGYTF. The CDR3 DNA sequence: TGTGCCAGCAGCTTGGCGGGGGGTTATAACTATGGCTACACCTTC.

This chain links TRBV28 with TRBJ1-1; possibly TRBD1 for D (5 bases). The CDR3 totals 14 residues. Trimming took 1 base from V and 5 from J, leaving 11 bases between them. CDR1 is MDHEN and CDR2 is SYDVKM in the germline V gene. The DNA for the CDR3 is TGTGCCAGCAGTTTATCCCAGGGCGGAACTGAAGCTTTCTTT. Protein: CASSLSQGGTEAFF. The full variable domain, with the rest looked up from reference TRBV28 and TRBJ1-1, is DVKVTQSSRYLVKRTGEKVFLECVQDMDHENMFWYRQDPGLGLRLIYFSYDVKMKEKGDIPEGYSVSREKKERFSLILESASTNQTSMYLCASSLSQGGTEAFFGQGTRLTVV.